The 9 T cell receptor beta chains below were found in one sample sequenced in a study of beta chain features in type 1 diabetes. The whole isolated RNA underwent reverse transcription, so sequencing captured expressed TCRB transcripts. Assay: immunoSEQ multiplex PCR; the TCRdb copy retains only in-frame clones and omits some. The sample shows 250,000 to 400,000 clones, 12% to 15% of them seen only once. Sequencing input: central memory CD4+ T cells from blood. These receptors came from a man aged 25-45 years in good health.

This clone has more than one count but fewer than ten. The CDR3 sequence is CASSLFGSNTEAFF. In nucleotides, the CDR3 is TGTGCCAGCAGCTTATTTGGCAGCAACACTGAAGCTTTCTTT. This chain links TRBV7-2 with TRBJ1-1; D is ambiguous. CDR1 SGHTA and CDR2 FQGNSA come from the germline V gene. V was trimmed by 2 bases and J by 2 bases, leaving 9 bases between them. This CDR3 comprises 14 residues.

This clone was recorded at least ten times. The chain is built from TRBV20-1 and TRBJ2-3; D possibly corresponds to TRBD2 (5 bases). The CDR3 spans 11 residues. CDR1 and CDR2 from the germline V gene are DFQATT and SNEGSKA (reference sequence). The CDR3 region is CMMRAGDTQYF. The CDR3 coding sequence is TGCATGATGAGGGCGGGAGATACGCAGTATTTT.

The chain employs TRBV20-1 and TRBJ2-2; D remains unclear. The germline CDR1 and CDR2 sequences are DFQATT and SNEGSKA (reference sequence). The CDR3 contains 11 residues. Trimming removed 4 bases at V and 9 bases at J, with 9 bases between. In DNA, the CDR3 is TGCAGTGCTAAAAAAAGAAGGGAGCTGTTTTTT. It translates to CSAKKRRELFF.

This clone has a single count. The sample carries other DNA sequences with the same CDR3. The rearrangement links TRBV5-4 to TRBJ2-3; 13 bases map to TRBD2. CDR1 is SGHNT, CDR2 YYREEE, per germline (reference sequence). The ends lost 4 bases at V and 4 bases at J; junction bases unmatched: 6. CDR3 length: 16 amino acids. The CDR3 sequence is CASSPRLAGGPDTQYF. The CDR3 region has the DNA TGTGCCAGCAGCCCGAGACTAGCGGGGGGACCAGATACGCAGTATTTT.

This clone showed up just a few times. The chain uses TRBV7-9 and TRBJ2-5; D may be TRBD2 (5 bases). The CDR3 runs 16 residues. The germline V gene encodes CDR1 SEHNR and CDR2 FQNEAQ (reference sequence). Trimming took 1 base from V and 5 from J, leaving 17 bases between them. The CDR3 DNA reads TGTGCCAGCAGCTTAGGTGTGGGTCCCTCGGGGGAGACCCAGTACTTC. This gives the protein CASSLGVGPSGETQYF.

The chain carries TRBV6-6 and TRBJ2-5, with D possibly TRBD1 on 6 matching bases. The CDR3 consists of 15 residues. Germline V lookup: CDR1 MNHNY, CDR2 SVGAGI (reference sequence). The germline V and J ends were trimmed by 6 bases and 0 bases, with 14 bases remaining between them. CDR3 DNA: TGTGCCAGCAGGACGATACAGGGACACCAAGAGACCCAGTACTTC. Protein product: CASRTIQGHQETQYF.

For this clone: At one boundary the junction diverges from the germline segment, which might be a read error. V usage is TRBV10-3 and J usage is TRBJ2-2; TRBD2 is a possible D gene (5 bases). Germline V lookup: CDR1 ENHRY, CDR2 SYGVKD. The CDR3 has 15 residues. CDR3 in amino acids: CASSEAALGTGELFF. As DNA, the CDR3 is TGTGCCAGCAGTGAAGCGGCGCTTGGGACCGGGGAGCTGTTTTTT.

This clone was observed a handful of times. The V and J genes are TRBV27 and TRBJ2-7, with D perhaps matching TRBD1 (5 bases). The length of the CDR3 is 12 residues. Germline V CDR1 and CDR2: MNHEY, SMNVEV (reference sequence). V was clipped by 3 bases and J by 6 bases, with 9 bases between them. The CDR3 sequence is CASSFGASEQYF. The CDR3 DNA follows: TGTGCCAGCAGTTTTGGGGCCTCCGAGCAGTACTTC.

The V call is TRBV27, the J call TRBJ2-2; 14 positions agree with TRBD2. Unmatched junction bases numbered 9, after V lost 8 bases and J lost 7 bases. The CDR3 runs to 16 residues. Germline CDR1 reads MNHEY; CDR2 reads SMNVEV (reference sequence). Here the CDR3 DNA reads TGTGCCAGCGGGACTAGCGGGAGAAGGGTTGGCGGGGAGCTGTTTTTT. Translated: CASGTSGRRVGGELFF.